This is a list of T cell receptor beta chains from one sample in a study of beta chain features in type 1 diabetes. Measured with immunoSEQ multiplex PCR; TCRdb has only the in-frame clones, and not every one. The sample contains a few hundred thousand clones, over 8.5% of which appear only once. Specimen: naive CD4+ T cells from blood. These receptors were obtained from a woman aged 18-29 years in good health. The conserved cysteine and the conserved F or W are not part of the CDR3 here. Each record gives: CDR3 length, V gene, CDR3 protein.

13	TRBV28	ASSTWTGQSPEAF
13	TRBV5-1	ASSLLQGASNEQF
15	TRBV6-4	ASSDSPLPDRNNEQF
13	TRBV7-7	ASSLSPGLQYEQY
13	TRBV11-2	ASSLEGAGTGELF
14	TRBV12-2	ASRSQDSGAKNIQY
11	TRBV19	ASSRPGNTEAF
16	TRBV2	ASSTGTGLLAGSPEQY
12	TRBV2	ASSPDRGNQPQH
11	TRBV2	ASRRDSNQPQH
13	TRBV5-5	ASSAPGIGSGEQF
13	TRBV19	ASSNPRTEGREQF
10	TRBV5-1	ASSFPSGELF
11	TRBV29-1	SGSTGGPYEQY
13	TRBV30	AWSAGGSYNSPLH
11	TRBV5-4	ASRFTGGRGYT
14	TRBV7-9	ASSLAGKSSGNTIY
13	TRBV6-1	ASRAGTSVVYEQY
11	TRBV19	ASTAGASTEAF
11	TRBV5-1	ASSLQGGDTQY
17	TRBV30	AWSAIWTSGRSVYNEQF
11	TRBV29-1	SVEGTRGQTQY
14	TRBV7-3	ASSPQGQPDTGELF
12	TRBV18	ASSDLRGSSPLH
11	TRBV2	ASRDWRSPYQF
11	TRBV18	ASSPPQGNIQY
12	TRBV4-1	ASSQDRSTDTQY
13	TRBV5-1	ASSLNTGVRDTQY
11	TRBV19	ASGTGVSYEQY
12	TRBV13	ASSLARRAYGYT
13	TRBV19	ASSPRGAATDTQY
13	TRBV5-6	ASSLSVQGRREQF
12	TRBV7-9	ASSLGGAGETQY
15	TRBV28	ASSSFPMGAGSYGYT
12	TRBV7-9	ASSPGGSNQPQH
11	TRBV10-3	AISEQVGDIQY
12	TRBV5-5	ASSRGSGANVLT
11	TRBV5-1	ASSRTRNTEAF
12	TRBV5-6	ASSLPAGVETQY